One and the same sample provided the 8 T cell receptor beta chains below, sequenced in a study of blood T cell repertoires in COVID-19 (dated by TCRdb to 2019 to 2021). The method was the immunoSEQ multiplex PCR assay. As stored in TCRdb, this immuneACCESS dataset retains in-frame rearrangements with V and J assigned. A fraction of the clones does not appear; measured against another copy, unresolved V genes explain less than half of the discrepancy, and the remainder lacks a known reason. In all, the sample holds 100,000 or so clones, and about 86% of those were seen once. 30% to 45% of the sample belongs to the ten largest clones. Sequencing was performed on peripheral blood. Receptors originate from a man older than 75 with acute or convalescent COVID-19.

The V call is TRBV28, the J call TRBJ2-4; D gene unclear. The ends were cut back, 4 bases at V and 1 base at J, with 8 bases in the middle. CDR1 is MDHEN and CDR2 is SYDVKM in the germline V gene. The CDR3 extends over 14 amino acids. The CDR3 here is CASSSRNAKNIQYF. The CDR3 DNA reads TGTGCCAGCAGTTCCAGGAATGCCAAAAACATTCAGTACTTC.

Remarks on this clone: It is unclear where the CDR3 begins or ends on the DNA, so no DNA is shown, and the CDR3 is as TCRdb lists it. CDR3 residues: CASSFGSGEEETQYF. The chain is built from TRBV7-9 and TRBJ2-5; the table calls TRBD2, which could not be checked here. Germline V gives CDR1 SEHNR, CDR2 FQNEAQ (reference sequence). The CDR3 is made up of 15 amino acids, end residues included.

The chain couples TRBV24-1 to TRBJ2-1; D gene unclear. The germline V gene has CDR1 KGHDR and CDR2 SFDVKD. Trimming shortened V by 3 bases and J by 8 bases, and 10 bases separated the two germline ends. CDR3 length: 13 residues. The CDR3 here is CATSDRSSDEQFF. The CDR3 region has the DNA TGTGCCACCAGTGATCGATCTAGTGATGAGCAGTTCTTC.

Here the CDR3 reads CASRPGLANTGELFF. CDR3 coding DNA: TGTGCCAGCAGGCCGGGACTAGCGAACACCGGGGAGCTGTTTTTT. The chain recombines TRBV11-2 with TRBJ2-2; 8 bases map to TRBD2. Germline loops: CDR1 SGHAT, CDR2 FQNNGV. CDR3 length: 15 amino acids. J was trimmed by 0 bases and V by 6 bases; bases with no gene match: 3.

This clone showed up just a few times. The rearrangement uses TRBV12-3 or TRBV12-4 and TRBJ1-1; D gene uncertain. The CDR3 contains 13 residues. Trimming removed 3 bases from V and 3 bases from J, with 8 bases in between. CDR3 nucleotides: TGTGCCAGCAGTTTGCATCGGGACACTGAAGCTTTCTTT. Encoded protein: CASSLHRDTEAFF.

The rearrangement links TRBV7-2 to TRBJ2-7, with TRBD1 identical over 9 bases. The germline gives CDR1 SGHTA, CDR2 FQGNSA. With 5 bases clipped from V and 1 base from J, the junction kept 6 bases outside the gene matches. This CDR3 has 15 residues. Here the CDR3 DNA reads TGTGCCAGCAGCCTGTCCGGGACAGGGTCCTACGAGCAGTACTTC. Amino acids: CASSLSGTGSYEQYF.

The J gene is TRBJ1-1, the V gene TRBV19; tentative D call: TRBD1 (6 bases). The CDR3 is 13 amino acids. Per germline, CDR1 LNHDA and CDR2 SQIVND (reference sequence). The ends were cut back, 5 bases at V and 6 bases at J, with 13 bases in the middle. CDR3 sequence (DNA): TGTGCCAGTAGTTTACAGGGTGTCCCTGAAGCTTTCTTT. Protein product: CASSLQGVPEAFF.

The rearrangement uses TRBV7-3 and TRBJ2-3, with 13 bases matching TRBD2. There are 19 residues in the CDR3. V gave up 5 bases and J gave up 3 bases; unmatched junction bases: 14. Germline V CDR1 and CDR2: SGHTA, FQGTGA. CDR3 in DNA: TGTGCCAGCAGCCACACCCCGGGACTAGCGGGATTAGATACAGATACGCAGTATTTT. It translates to CASSHTPGLAGLDTDTQYF.